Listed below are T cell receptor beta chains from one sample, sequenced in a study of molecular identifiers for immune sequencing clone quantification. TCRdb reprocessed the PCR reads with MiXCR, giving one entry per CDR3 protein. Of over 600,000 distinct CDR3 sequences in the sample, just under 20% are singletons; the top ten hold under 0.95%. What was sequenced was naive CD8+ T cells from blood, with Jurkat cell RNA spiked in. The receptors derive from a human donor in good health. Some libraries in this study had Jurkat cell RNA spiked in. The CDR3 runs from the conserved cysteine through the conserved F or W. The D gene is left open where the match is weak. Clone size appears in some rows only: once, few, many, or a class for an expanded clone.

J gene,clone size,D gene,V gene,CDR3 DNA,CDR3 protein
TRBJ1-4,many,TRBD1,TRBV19,TGTGCCAGTAGTCACGACAGGGGAACAACTAATGAAAAACTGTTTTTT,CASSHDRGTTNEKLFF
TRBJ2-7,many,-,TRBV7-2,TGTGCCAGCAGCTCGGCTACAGGGTTTTCCGGCGAGCAGTACTTC,CASSSATGFSGEQYF
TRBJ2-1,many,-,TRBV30,TGTGCCCGCTTAGGGGGAGACAATGAGCAGTTCTTC,CARLGGDNEQFF
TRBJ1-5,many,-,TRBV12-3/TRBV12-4,TGTGCCAGCAGTAGGGGGGCATTTAGCAATCAGCCCCAGCATTTT,CASSRGAFSNQPQHF
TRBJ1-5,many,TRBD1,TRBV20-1,TGCAGTGCTAGAGATCTTTCGGGACAGGGCCGTCAGCCCCAGCATTTT,CSARDLSGQGRQPQHF
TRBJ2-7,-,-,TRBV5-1,TGCGTCAGCAGCTTGGATAGCTACGAGCAGTACTTC,CVSSLDSYEQYF
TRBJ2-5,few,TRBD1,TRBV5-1,TGCGCCACCGCCCGGGGTACGAGGACAGGGTGGGAGACCCAGTACTTC,CATARGTRTGWETQYF
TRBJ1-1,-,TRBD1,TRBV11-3,TGTGCCAGCAGCCTTTTAGGGGACAGGGGCCCCCTGAGGGTCACTGAAGCTTTCTTT,CASSLLGDRGPLRVTEAFF
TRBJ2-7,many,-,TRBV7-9,TGTGCCAGCAGCTTAGCGGCTTATCCGGGACGGGAAGCCTACGAGCAGTACTTC,CASSLAAYPGREAYEQYF
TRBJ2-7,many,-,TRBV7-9,TGTGCCAGCAGCTTAGCTGGACATTACGAGCAGTACTTC,CASSLAGHYEQYF
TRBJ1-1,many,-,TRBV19,TGTGCCAGTAGTATTGCGGGTATGAACACTGAAGCTTTCTTT,CASSIAGMNTEAFF
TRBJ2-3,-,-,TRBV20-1,TGCAGTGCTAGAGATCGGACGGTACTAATAAGCACAGGTACGCAGTATTTT,CSARDRTVLISTGTQYF
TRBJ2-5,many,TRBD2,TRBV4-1,TGCGCCAGCAGCCAAGAACGTAGCGGGACTATTGGTGTAGCGACCCAGTACTTC,CASSQERSGTIGVATQYF
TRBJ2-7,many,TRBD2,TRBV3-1,TGTGCCAGCAGCCCGCCCGCCGGACTAGCGGGGGCGCTCCTGCAGTACTTC,CASSPPAGLAGALLQYF
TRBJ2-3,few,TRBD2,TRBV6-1,TGTGCCAGCAGTGGTGGCTGGGGGGGAGAGATTTCAGATACGCAGTATTTT,CASSGGWGGEISDTQYF
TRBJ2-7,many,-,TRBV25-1,TGTGCCAGCAGTGATATAGGCAGCTCCTACGAGCAGTACTTC,CASSDIGSSYEQYF
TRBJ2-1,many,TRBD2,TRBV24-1,TGTGCCACCAGTGCGTACGGGACTAGCGGGACCAATGAGCAGTTCTTC,CATSAYGTSGTNEQFF